The 18 T cell receptor beta chains given below trace back to one sample, sequenced in a study of cytomegalovirus exposure and HLA in healthy donors. 13 Jbeta primers and 60 Vbeta primers were used for the PCR. Only in-frame clones appear in the TCRdb table, and some are missing; sequencing was by immunoSEQ multiplex PCR. This sample has 150,000 to 200,000 clones, with over 60% found just once. Sequencing input: PBMCs. These receptors were collected from a woman in her forties in good health and CMV-seronegative.

The chain couples TRBV5-4 to TRBJ2-7; 9 bases are shared with TRBD2. Per the germline V gene, CDR1 is SGHNT and CDR2 is YYREEE (reference sequence). V was clipped by 0 bases and J by 0 bases; unmatched bases: 4. The CDR3 loop spans 16 amino acids. For the CDR3, the DNA is TGTGCCAGCAGCTTGGCGGCTAGCGGGGTCTCCTACGAGCAGTACTTC. The encoded protein is CASSLAASGVSYEQYF. Full variable domain (rest looked up from reference TRBV5-4 and TRBJ2-7): ETGVTQSPTHLIKTRGQQVTLRCSSQSGHNTVSWYQQALGQGPQFIFQYYREEENGRGNFPPRFSGLQFPNYSSELNVNALELDDSALYLCASSLAASGVSYEQYFGPGTRLTVT.

The V gene is TRBV15, the J gene TRBJ1-5, with 8 bases aligning to TRBD1. V dropped 0 bases and J dropped 4; count of bases not matched to a gene: 11. This CDR3 contains 18 residues. Germline values: CDR1 LNHNV, CDR2 YYDKDF (reference sequence). CDR3 DNA: TGTGCCACCAGCAGAGACCGAACAGGGGGTAGCGAGAATCAGCCCCAGCATTTT. Its translation is CATSRDRTGGSENQPQHF.

The chain carries TRBV7-8 and TRBJ2-5; D is perhaps TRBD1 (6 bases). The CDR3 has 16 amino acids. V lost 1 base, J lost 5 bases, and 17 bases lay in between. CDR1 and CDR2 (germline): SGHVS, FQNEAQ. In nucleotides, the CDR3 is TGTGCCAGCAGCTTAGAACAGGGAAGTAGTAGGGAGACCCAGTACTTC. As protein: CASSLEQGSSRETQYF.

The V call is TRBV5-6, the J call TRBJ1-1, with D uncertain. From germline, CDR1 is SGHDT and CDR2 YYEEEE. The CDR3 runs 17 residues. V lost 0 bases and J 2 bases, leaving 17 bases between the germline ends. DNA of the CDR3: TGTGCCAGCAGCTTGGATGGGGAGTTTTGGATAAACACTGAAGCTTTCTTT. It codes for CASSLDGEFWINTEAFF. Based on the CDR3 plus reference TRBV5-6 and TRBJ1-1, the full variable domain is DAGVTQSPTHLIKTRGQQVTLRCSPKSGHDTVSWYQQALGQGPQFIFQYYEEEERQRGNFPDRFSGHQFPNYSSELNVNALLLGDSALYLCASSLDGEFWINTEAFFGQGTRLTVV.

This sequence joins TRBV27 and TRBJ1-6; 8 bases are a match to TRBD1. The germline V gene has CDR1 MNHEY and CDR2 SMNVEV (reference sequence). The CDR3 spans 15 residues. After removal of 6 bases from V and 5 bases from J, the junction contained 6 bases not matched to a gene. In DNA form, the CDR3 reads TGTGCCAGCAGAGAAAGACAGGGGCATAATTCACCCCTCCACTTT. Translation gives CASRERQGHNSPLHF.

J is TRBJ1-2 and V is TRBV19; tentative D call: TRBD1 (6 bases). CDR3 size: 14 residues. The V end lost 6 bases, the J end lost 5 bases, and 16 bases lay between the germline ends. Germline V lookup: CDR1 LNHDA, CDR2 SQIVND (reference sequence). The CDR3 DNA reads TGTGCCAGTAGAAAGTTGGACAGTGCTTATGGCTACACCTTC. It yields the protein CASRKLDSAYGYTF.

The table lists this clone with a count of one. Sequence at one end of the junction differs from germline and may be a read error. V and J are TRBV7-9 and TRBJ2-7; the D gene is possibly TRBD2 (5 bases). The CDR3 covers 15 residues. The germline V gene encodes CDR1 SEHNR and CDR2 FQNEAQ (reference sequence). CDR3 amino acids: CSSSLDPGNPYEQYF. The CDR3 DNA reads TGTTCCAGCAGCTTAGATCCCGGGAATCCCTACGAGCAGTACTTC.

This clone was observed a few times. The gene calls are TRBV5-1 and TRBJ2-1; D is possibly TRBD1 (5 bases). The CDR3 is 14 amino acids. Trimming left V 4 bases short and J 5 bases short, with 13 bases between. From germline, CDR1 is SGHRS and CDR2 YFSETQ. CDR3 in amino acids: CASSDQGSHNEQFF. The CDR3 DNA sequence: TGCGCCAGCAGCGACCAGGGATCCCACAATGAGCAGTTCTTC.

The chain links TRBV5-8 to TRBJ1-3; TRBD1 matches at 7 bases. V lost 0 bases, J lost 0 bases, and 0 bases stayed unmatched. The CDR3 is 15 residues long. CDR1 and CDR2 (germline): SGHTS, YDEGEE. For the CDR3, the DNA is TGTGCCAGCAGCTTGGGGACAGGCTCTGGAAACACCATATATTTT. The encoded protein is CASSLGTGSGNTIYF.

V is TRBV27 and J is TRBJ2-2; no firm D call. V shed 2 bases and J shed 6 bases, with 16 bases lying between them. The CDR3 spans 16 residues. Germline assignment: CDR1 MNHEY and CDR2 SMNVEV (reference sequence). Here the CDR3 DNA reads TGTGCCAGCAGTTTAAGAGTCTTCGTGGGCCCCGGGGAGCTGTTTTTT. This gives the protein CASSLRVFVGPGELFF.

The J gene is TRBJ2-6, the V gene TRBV5-4; a possible D gene is TRBD2 (5 bases). The V and J ends lost 1 base and 0 bases respectively, with 5 bases between them. Germline V gene sequence: CDR1 SGHNT, CDR2 YYREEE (reference sequence). The CDR3 extends over 15 amino acids. For the CDR3, the DNA is TGTGCCAGCAGCTTGAGCGGCTCTGGGGCCAACGTCCTGACTTTC. Its translation: CASSLSGSGANVLTF.

This clone was seen a handful of times. The V and J genes are TRBV4-1 and TRBJ2-2; 8 nucleotides agree with TRBD2. This CDR3 contains 16 residues. Germline V lookup: CDR1 MGHRA, CDR2 YSYEKL. Unmatched junction bases numbered 5, after V lost 1 base and J lost 4 bases. The CDR3: CASSQASGGGTGELFF. In DNA, the CDR3 is TGCGCCAGCAGCCAAGCGAGCGGGGGAGGCACCGGGGAGCTGTTTTTT.

In its sample, this clone was seen a few times. For the CDR3, the DNA is TGCGCCAGCAGCTTGCTGGGTCGGAGACCCTACGAGCAGTACTTC. Translated: CASSLLGRRPYEQYF. The chain joins TRBV5-1 to TRBJ2-7; D remains ambiguous. Deletions cut 1 base from V and 2 bases from J, with 13 bases between. From germline, CDR1 is SGHRS and CDR2 YFSETQ. There are 15 residues in the CDR3.

With regard to this clone: Distinct nucleotide sequences in the sample also encode this CDR3. The rearrangement joins TRBV7-9 to TRBJ2-1, with D tentatively TRBD2 (5 bases). V was trimmed by 5 bases and J by 0 bases, leaving 11 bases between them. The CDR3 is made up of 15 amino acids. Germline lookup yields CDR1 SEHNR and CDR2 FQNEAQ (reference sequence). In DNA, the CDR3 is TGTGCCAGCAGCCCCTCGGGGTCCTCCTACAATGAGCAGTTCTTC. Its translation is CASSPSGSSYNEQFF. Combining the CDR3 with reference TRBV7-9 and TRBJ2-1 gives the whole variable domain DTGVSQNPRHKITKRGQNVTFRCDPISEHNRLYWYRQTLGQGPEFLTYFQNEAQLEKSRLLSDRFSAERPKGSFSTLEIQRTEQGDSAMYLCASSPSGSSYNEQFFGPGTRLTVL.

The chain joins TRBV5-1 to TRBJ1-2; TRBD1 might be the D (5 bases). This CDR3 spans 13 amino acids. CDR1 SGHRS and CDR2 YFSETQ come from the germline V gene. Trimming shortened V by 4 bases and J by 2 bases, and 9 bases separated the two germline ends. Written as DNA, the CDR3 is TGCGCCAGCAGCGAACAGGTGAACTATGGCTACACCTTC. It translates to CASSEQVNYGYTF.

The rearrangement joins TRBV4-2 to TRBJ1-4, with D unclear. Trimming took 4 bases from V and 8 from J, leaving 20 bases between them. This CDR3 region has 16 residues. Per the germline V gene, CDR1 is LGHNA and CDR2 is YNFKEQ. The CDR3 here is CASSRVSEPGGEKLFF. The CDR3 region has the DNA TGTGCCAGCAGCCGCGTGTCGGAGCCCGGTGGGGAAAAACTGTTTTTT.

CDR3 amino acids: CASSSPGTGAGNQPQHF. CDR3 DNA: TGTGCCAGCAGCTCGCCCGGGACAGGGGCGGGCAATCAGCCCCAGCATTTT. The chain has TRBV7-8 and TRBJ1-5, with 10 bases aligning to TRBD1. V shed 4 bases, J shed 2 bases, and the junction held 8 bases outside the gene matches. This CDR3 comprises 17 residues. Germline CDR1 is SGHVS and CDR2 is FQNEAQ.

This clone was detected only a few times. The rearrangement links TRBV10-3 to TRBJ1-1; no definite D call. This CDR3 region has 16 residues. Germline V lookup: CDR1 ENHRY, CDR2 SYGVKD. V lost 3 bases, J lost 0 bases, and 14 bases lay in between. The CDR3 spells CAISESFGEVNTEAFF. As DNA, the CDR3 is TGTGCCATCAGTGAATCTTTCGGTGAAGTGAACACTGAAGCTTTCTTT.